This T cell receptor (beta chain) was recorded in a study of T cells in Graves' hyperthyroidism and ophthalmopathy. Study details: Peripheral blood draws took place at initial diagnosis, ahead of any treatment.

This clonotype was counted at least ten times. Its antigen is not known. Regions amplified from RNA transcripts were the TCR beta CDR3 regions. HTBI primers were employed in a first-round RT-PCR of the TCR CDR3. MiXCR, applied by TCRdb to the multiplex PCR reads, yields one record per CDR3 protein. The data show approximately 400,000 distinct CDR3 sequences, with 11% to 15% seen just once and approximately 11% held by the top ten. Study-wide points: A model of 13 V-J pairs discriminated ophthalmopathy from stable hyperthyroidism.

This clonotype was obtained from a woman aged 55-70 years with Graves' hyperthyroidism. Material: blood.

The CDR3 coding sequence is TGTGCCAGCAGCCCGTTGGAGGGCTCGAACACTGAAGCTTTCTTT. This translates into CASSPLEGSNTEAFF. The V gene is TRBV6-1, the J gene TRBJ1-1; D not certain. Trimming stripped 6 bases from V and 1 base from J, with 15 bases between. Germline V gene data show CDR1 as MNHNS and CDR2 as SASEGT. CDR3 length: 15 residues.